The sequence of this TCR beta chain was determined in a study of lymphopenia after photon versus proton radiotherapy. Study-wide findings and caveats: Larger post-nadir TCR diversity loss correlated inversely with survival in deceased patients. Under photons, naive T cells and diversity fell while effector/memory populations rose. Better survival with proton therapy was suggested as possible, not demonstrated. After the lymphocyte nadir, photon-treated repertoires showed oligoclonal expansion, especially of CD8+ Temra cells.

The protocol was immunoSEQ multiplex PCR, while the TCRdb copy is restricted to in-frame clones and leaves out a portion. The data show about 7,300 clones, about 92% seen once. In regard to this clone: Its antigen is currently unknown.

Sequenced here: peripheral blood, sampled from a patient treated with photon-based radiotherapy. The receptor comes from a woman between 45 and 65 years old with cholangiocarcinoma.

This chain's CDR3 is CASSITGGSQETQYF. The CDR3 bases are TGTGCCAGCAGCATCACAGGGGGTAGCCAAGAGACCCAGTACTTC. This rearrangement joins TRBV9 to TRBJ2-5, with 8 bases fitting TRBD1. CDR1 is SGDLS, CDR2 YYNGEE, per germline. The CDR3 is 15 residues long. Trimming cost V 4 bases and J 1 base; bases outside gene matches: 6.